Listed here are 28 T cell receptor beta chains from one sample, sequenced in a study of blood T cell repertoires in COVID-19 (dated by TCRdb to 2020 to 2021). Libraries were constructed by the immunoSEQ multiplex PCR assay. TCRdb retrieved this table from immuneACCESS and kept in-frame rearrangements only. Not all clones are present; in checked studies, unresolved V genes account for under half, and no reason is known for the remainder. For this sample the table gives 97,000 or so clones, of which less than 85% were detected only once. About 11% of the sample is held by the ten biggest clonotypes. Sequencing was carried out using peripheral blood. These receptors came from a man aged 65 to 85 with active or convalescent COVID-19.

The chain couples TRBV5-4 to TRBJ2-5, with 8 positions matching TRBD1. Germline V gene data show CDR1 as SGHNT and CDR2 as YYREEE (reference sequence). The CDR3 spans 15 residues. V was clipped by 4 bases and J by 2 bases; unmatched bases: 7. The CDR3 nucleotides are TGTGCCAGCAGCCAAGGGACAGGCTTACAAGAGACCCAGTACTTC. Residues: CASSQGTGLQETQYF. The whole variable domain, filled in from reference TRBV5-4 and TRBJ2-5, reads ETGVTQSPTHLIKTRGQQVTLRCSSQSGHNTVSWYQQALGQGPQFIFQYYREEENGRGNFPPRFSGLQFPNYSSELNVNALELDDSALYLCASSQGTGLQETQYFGPGTRLLVL.

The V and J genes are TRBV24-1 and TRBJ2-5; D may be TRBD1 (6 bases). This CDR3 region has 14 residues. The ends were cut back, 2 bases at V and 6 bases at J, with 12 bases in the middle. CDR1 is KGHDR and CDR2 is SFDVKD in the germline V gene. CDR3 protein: CATSDSVTGQTQYF. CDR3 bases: TGTGCCACCAGTGATTCCGTGACAGGTCAGACCCAGTACTTC.

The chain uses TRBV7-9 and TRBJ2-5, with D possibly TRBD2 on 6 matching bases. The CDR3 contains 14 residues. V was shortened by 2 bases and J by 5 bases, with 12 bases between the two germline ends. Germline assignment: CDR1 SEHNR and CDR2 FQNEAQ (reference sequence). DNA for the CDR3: TGTGCCAGCAGCTTAAGACTAGACCGGGAGACCCAGTACTTC. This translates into CASSLRLDRETQYF. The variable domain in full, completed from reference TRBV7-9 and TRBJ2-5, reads DTGVSQNPRHKITKRGQNVTFRCDPISEHNRLYWYRQTLGQGPEFLTYFQNEAQLEKSRLLSDRFSAERPKGSFSTLEIQRTEQGDSAMYLCASSLRLDRETQYFGPGTRLLVL.

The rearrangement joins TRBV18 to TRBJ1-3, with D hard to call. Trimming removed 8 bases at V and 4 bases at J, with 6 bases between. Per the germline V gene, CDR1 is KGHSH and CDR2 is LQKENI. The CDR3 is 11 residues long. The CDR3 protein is CASPLGNTIYF. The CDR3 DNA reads TGTGCCAGCCCTTTAGGAAACACCATATATTTT.

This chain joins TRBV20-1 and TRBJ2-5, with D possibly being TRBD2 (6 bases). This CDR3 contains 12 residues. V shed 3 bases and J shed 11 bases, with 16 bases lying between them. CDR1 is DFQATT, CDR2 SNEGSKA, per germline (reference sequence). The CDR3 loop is CSASLTAGNQYF. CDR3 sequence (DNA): TGCAGTGCTAGTTTAACGGCGGGAAATCAGTACTTC.

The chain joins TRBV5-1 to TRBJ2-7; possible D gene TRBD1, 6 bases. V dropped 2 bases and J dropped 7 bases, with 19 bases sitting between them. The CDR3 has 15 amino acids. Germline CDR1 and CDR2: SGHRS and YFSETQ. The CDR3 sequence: CASSLGGQSLKEQYF. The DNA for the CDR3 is TGCGCCAGCAGCTTAGGTGGACAGAGCCTAAAGGAGCAGTACTTC.

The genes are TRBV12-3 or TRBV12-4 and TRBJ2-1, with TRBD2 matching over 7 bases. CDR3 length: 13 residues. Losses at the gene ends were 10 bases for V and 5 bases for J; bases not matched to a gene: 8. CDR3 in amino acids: CATGLDGNNEQFF. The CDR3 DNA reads TGTGCCACCGGACTAGACGGAAACAATGAGCAGTTCTTC.

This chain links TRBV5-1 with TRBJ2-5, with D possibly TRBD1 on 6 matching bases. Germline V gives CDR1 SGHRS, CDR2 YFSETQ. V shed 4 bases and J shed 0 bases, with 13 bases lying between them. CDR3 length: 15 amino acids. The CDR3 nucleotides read TGCGCCAGCAGCGGATCCACAGGGTACCAAGAGACCCAGTACTTC. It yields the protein CASSGSTGYQETQYF.

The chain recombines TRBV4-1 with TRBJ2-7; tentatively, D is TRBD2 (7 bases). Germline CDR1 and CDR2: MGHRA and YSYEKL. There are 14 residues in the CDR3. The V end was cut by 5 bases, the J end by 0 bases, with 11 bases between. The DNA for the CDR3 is TGCGCCAGCAGCAGGGGGGGGAACTCCTACGAGCAGTACTTC. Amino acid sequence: CASSRGGNSYEQYF.

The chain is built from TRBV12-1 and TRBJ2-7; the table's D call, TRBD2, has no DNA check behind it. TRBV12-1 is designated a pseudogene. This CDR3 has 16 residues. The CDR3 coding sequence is TGTGCCAGCAGCTGGTCCGGGACTAGCGAGAACTACGAGCAGTACTTC. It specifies CASSWSGTSENYEQYF.

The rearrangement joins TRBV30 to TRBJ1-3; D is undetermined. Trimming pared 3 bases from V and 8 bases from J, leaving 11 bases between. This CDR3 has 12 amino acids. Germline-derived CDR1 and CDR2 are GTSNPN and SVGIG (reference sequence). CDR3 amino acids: CAWSPKRDTIYF. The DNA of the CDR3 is TGTGCCTGGAGCCCAAAACGGGACACCATATATTTT. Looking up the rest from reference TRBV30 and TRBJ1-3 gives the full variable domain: SQTIHQWPATLVQPVGSPLSLECTVEGTSNPNLYWYRQAAGRGLQLLFYSVGIGQISSEVPQNLSASRPQDRQFILSSKKLLLSDSGFYLCAWSPKRDTIYFGEGSWLTVV.

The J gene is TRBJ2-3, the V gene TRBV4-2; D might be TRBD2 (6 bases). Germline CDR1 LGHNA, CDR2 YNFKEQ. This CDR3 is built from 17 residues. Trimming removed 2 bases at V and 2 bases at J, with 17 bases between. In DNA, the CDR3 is TGTGCCAGCAGCCAACGGCCTAGCGCCTACCTCACAGATACGCAGTATTTT. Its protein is CASSQRPSAYLTDTQYF.

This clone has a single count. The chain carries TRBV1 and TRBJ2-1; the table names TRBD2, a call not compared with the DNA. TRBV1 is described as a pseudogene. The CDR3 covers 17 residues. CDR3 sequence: CTSSHSMTSGGAYEQFF. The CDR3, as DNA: TGCACCAGCAGCCATAGTATGACTAGCGGGGGGGCGTATGAGCAGTTCTTC.

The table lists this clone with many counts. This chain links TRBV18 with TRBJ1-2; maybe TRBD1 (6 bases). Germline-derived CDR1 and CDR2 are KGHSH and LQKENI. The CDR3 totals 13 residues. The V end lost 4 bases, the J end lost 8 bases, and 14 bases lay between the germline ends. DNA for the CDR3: TGTGCCAGCTCACACGGACAGTCGTCGGGCTACACCTTC. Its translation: CASSHGQSSGYTF.

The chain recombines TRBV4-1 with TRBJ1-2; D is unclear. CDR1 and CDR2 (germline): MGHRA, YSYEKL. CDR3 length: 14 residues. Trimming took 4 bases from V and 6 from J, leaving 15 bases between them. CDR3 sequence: CASSPRRSLDGYTF. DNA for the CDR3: TGCGCCAGCAGCCCCCGCCGGAGCCTCGATGGCTACACCTTC.

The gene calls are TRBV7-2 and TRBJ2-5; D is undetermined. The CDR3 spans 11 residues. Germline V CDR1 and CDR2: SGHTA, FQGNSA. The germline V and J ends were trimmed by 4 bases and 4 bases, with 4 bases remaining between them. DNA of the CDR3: TGTGCCAGCAGCTCCTTAGAGACCCAGTACTTC. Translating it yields CASSSLETQYF.

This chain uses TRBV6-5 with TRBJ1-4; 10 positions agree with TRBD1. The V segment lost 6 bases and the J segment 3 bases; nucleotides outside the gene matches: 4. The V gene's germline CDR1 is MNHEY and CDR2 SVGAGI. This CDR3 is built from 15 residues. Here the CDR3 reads CASSRQGAANEKLFF. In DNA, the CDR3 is TGTGCCAGCAGCCGACAGGGGGCTGCTAATGAAAAACTGTTTTTT.

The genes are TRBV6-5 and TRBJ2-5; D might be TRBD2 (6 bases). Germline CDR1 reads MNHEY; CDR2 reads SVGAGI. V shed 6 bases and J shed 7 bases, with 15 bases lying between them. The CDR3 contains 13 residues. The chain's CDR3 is CASSRVQGGTQYF. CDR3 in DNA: TGTGCCAGCAGCAGGGTGCAGGGAGGGACCCAGTACTTC.

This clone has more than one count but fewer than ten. In nucleotides, the CDR3 is TGTGCCAGCATCCAACTAGCTGGTGAGCAGTACTTC. This sequence encodes CASIQLAGEQYF. The chain is built from TRBV2 and TRBJ2-7; possible D gene TRBD2, 6 bases. V was clipped by 7 bases and J by 7 bases, with 14 bases between them. The length of the CDR3 is 12 residues. The V gene's germline CDR1 is SNHLY and CDR2 FYNNEI.

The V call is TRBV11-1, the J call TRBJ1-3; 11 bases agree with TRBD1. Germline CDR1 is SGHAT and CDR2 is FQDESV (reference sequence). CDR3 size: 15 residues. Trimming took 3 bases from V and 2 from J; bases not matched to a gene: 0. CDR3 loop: CASSLDRGPGNTIYF. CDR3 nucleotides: TGTGCCAGCAGCTTGGACAGGGGGCCTGGAAACACCATATATTTT.

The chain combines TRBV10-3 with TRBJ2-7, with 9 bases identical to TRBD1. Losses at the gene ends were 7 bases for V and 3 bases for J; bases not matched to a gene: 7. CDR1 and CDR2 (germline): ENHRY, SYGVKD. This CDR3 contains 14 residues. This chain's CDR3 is CAIKLQGAGYEQYF. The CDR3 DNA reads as TGTGCCATCAAATTACAGGGGGCGGGCTACGAGCAGTACTTC.

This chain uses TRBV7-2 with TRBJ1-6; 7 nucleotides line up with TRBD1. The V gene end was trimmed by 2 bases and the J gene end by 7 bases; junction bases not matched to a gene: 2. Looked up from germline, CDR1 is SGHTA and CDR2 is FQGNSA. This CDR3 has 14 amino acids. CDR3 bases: TGTGCCAGCAGCTTACTACAGGGGAATTCACCCCTCCACTTT. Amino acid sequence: CASSLLQGNSPLHF.

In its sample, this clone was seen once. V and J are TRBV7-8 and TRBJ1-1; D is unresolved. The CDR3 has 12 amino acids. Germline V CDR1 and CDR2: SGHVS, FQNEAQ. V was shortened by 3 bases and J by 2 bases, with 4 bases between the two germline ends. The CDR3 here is CASSFPNTEAFF. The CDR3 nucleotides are TGTGCCAGCAGCTTCCCTAACACTGAAGCTTTCTTT.

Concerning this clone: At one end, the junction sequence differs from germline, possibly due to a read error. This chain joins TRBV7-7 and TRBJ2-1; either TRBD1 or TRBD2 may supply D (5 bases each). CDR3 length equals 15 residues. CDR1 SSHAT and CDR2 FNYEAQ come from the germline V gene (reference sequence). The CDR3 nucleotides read TGTGCTAGCAGCTTAGCGTCAGAAAGGGGAAATGAGCAGTTCTTC. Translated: CASSLASERGNEQFF.

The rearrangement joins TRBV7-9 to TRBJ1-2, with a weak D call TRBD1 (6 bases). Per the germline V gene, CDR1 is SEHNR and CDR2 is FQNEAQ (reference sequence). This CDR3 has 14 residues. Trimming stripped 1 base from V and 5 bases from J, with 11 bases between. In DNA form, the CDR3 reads TGTGCCAGCAGCTTAGAACAGGGACGATATGGCTACACCTTC. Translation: CASSLEQGRYGYTF.

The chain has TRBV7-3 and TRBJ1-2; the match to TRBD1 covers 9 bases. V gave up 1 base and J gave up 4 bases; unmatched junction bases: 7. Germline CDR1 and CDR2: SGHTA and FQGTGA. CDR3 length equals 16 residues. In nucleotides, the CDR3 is TGTGCCAGCAGCTTAAGTCCCGGGACAGGGCCCTATGGCTACACCTTC. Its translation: CASSLSPGTGPYGYTF.

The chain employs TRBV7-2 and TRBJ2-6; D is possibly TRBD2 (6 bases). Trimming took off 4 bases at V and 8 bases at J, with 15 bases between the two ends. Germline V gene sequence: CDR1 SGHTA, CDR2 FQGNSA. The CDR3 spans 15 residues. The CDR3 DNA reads TGTGCCAGCAGCTCCCAGGTGGGGGGTACCAACGTCCTGACTTTC. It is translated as CASSSQVGGTNVLTF. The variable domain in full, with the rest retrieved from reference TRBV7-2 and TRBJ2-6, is GAGVSQSPSNKVTEKGKDVELRCDPISGHTALYWYRQSLGQGLEFLIYFQGNSAPDKSGLPSDRFSAERTGGSVSTLTIQRTQQEDSAVYLCASSSQVGGTNVLTFGAGSRLTVL.

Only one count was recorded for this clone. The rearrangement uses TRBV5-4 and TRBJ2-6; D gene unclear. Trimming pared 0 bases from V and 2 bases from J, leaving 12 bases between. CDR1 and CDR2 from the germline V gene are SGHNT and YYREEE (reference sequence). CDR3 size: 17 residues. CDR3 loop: CASSLGRLKAGANVLTF. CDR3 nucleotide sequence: TGTGCCAGCAGCTTGGGCAGGTTAAAGGCTGGGGCCAACGTCCTGACTTTC.